What follows are 18 T cell receptor beta chains derived from one specimen sequenced in a study of T cells in Graves' hyperthyroidism and ophthalmopathy. RNA transcripts provided the source from which TCR beta CDR3 regions were amplified. Using the HTBI primer set, a first-round RT-PCR was run on the TCR CDR3. TCRdb redid the calling of the multiplex PCR reads with MiXCR, one entry per CDR3 protein. The sample carries about 840,000 distinct CDR3 sequences, roughly 40% recorded once. Sequenced sample: blood. The receptors derive from a young man with Graves' hyperthyroidism.

The table lists this clonotype with many counts. CDR3 coding DNA: TGTGCCAGCAGTGCGTCGGCGACTGGGGCCAACGTCCTGACTTTC. Encoded protein: CASSASATGANVLTF. The rearrangement links TRBV2 to TRBJ2-6; D unclear. V was shortened by 4 bases and J by 2 bases, with 9 bases between the two germline ends. This CDR3 is 15 amino acids long. The V gene's germline CDR1 is SNHLY and CDR2 FYNNEI.

This clonotype was seen many times. The CDR3 sequence: CASSPLIRNTGELFF. The CDR3 DNA is TGTGCCAGCAGCCCGCTCATCCGGAACACCGGGGAGCTGTTTTTT. The chain carries TRBV7-6 and TRBJ2-2; no definite D call. Germline CDR1 and CDR2: SGHVS and FNYEAQ. V lost 5 bases to trimming and J lost 1 base, with 11 bases between them. The CDR3 consists of 15 residues. The full variable domain, rest sourced from reference TRBV7-6 and TRBJ2-2, is GAGVSQSPRYKVTKRGQDVALRCDPISGHVSLYWYRQALGQGPEFLTYFNYEAQQDKSGLPNDRFSAERPEGSISTLTIQRTEQRDSAMYRCASSPLIRNTGELFFGEGSRLTVL.

V is TRBV12-3 or TRBV12-4 and J is TRBJ2-5, with TRBD1 matching over 7 bases. J gave up 2 bases and V 5 bases, and 11 bases lay outside the gene matches. This CDR3 contains 16 residues. The CDR3 nucleotides read TGTGCCAGCAGTCCCTCTACGACGGGACAGCAAGAGACCCAGTACTTC. Translating gives CASSPSTTGQQETQYF.

This clonotype was recorded many times. The chain couples TRBV9 to TRBJ2-7; 9 bases are shared with TRBD1. This CDR3 spans 14 amino acids. Trimming removed 4 bases from V and 3 bases from J; junction bases left unmatched: 5. The germline CDR1 and CDR2 sequences are SGDLS and YYNGEE. The CDR3 region is CASSLRTGDYEQYF. The DNA for the CDR3 is TGTGCCAGCAGCCTACGGACAGGGGACTACGAGCAGTACTTC.

This chain uses TRBV5-1 with TRBJ2-5; D perhaps matches TRBD1 (5 bases). V lost 3 bases and J 10 bases, leaving 13 bases between the germline ends. Germline CDR1 is SGHRS and CDR2 is YFSETQ. The CDR3 spans 12 residues. Here the CDR3 reads CASSSVQGVQYF. The CDR3 DNA reads as TGCGCCAGCAGCTCGGTCCAGGGTGTCCAGTACTTC.

As concerns this clonotype: At one of its ends the junction is not consistent with the germline gene, which may arise from a read error. The J gene is TRBJ2-7, the V gene TRBV7-9; D possibly uses TRBD1 or TRBD2 (5 bases each). CDR1 is SEHNR and CDR2 is FQNEAQ in the germline V gene (reference sequence). CDR3 length equals 14 residues. The CDR3 DNA reads as TGCGCCAGCAGCCCCCGTAGAGGGGCGGTCGAGCAGTACTTC. Residues: CASSPRRGAVEQYF.

J is TRBJ2-7 and V is TRBV11-2, with TRBD2 as a possible D gene (7 bases). Germline V lookup: CDR1 SGHAT, CDR2 FQNNGV. Trimming shortened V by 6 bases and J by 1 base, and 13 bases separated the two germline ends. The CDR3 is 14 amino acids. The CDR3 DNA reads as TGTGCCAGCAGTTACGGGGGGACATCCTACGAGCAGTACTTC. Its translation is CASSYGGTSYEQYF.

The CDR3 sequence is CASEGYRYEQYF. As DNA, the CDR3 is TGTGCCAGCGAAGGGTATAGATACGAGCAGTACTTC. This chain connects TRBV7-9 to TRBJ2-7; no clear D. Trimming shortened V by 8 bases and J by 4 bases, and 12 bases separated the two germline ends. The CDR3 runs 12 residues. Per the germline V gene, CDR1 is SEHNR and CDR2 is FQNEAQ (reference sequence).

V usage is TRBV4-1 and J usage is TRBJ1-1; D remains ambiguous. This CDR3 has 17 amino acids. The germline gives CDR1 MGHRA, CDR2 YSYEKL. V was pared by 4 bases and J by 1 base, with 19 bases between. The CDR3: CASSLYSLRFGNTEAFF. The CDR3, as DNA: TGCGCCAGCAGCCTGTATTCCCTCCGTTTCGGGAACACTGAAGCTTTCTTT.

This clonotype was seen ten or more times. The J gene is TRBJ1-1, the V gene TRBV29-1; the D is unclear. Trimming took off 4 bases at V and 1 base at J, with 4 bases between the two ends. This CDR3 is 11 amino acids long. The germline V gene encodes CDR1 SQVTM and CDR2 ANQGSEA. CDR3 sequence: CSVGSNTEAFF. DNA of the CDR3: TGCAGCGTTGGCTCGAACACTGAAGCTTTCTTT.

In this sample, this clonotype turned up a few times. The chain joins TRBV20-1 to TRBJ2-7, with 8 bases that match TRBD2. The V segment lost 4 bases and the J segment 2 bases; nucleotides outside the gene matches: 10. The CDR3 is 15 residues long. Germline lookup yields CDR1 DFQATT and CDR2 SNEGSKA (reference sequence). CDR3 amino acids: CSANSLAGGAYEQYF. The CDR3 bases are TGCAGTGCTAACTCCCTAGCGGGCGGGGCCTACGAGCAGTACTTC.

In this sample, this clonotype turned up many times. The chain carries TRBV7-2 and TRBJ1-2; D unclear. There are 10 residues in the CDR3. Looked up from germline, CDR1 is SGHTA and CDR2 is FQGNSA. V was trimmed by 8 bases and J by 0 bases, leaving 1 base between them. The CDR3 region has the DNA TGTGCCAGCCCTAACTATGGCTACACCTTC. Translated: CASPNYGYTF.

The chain recombines TRBV5-1 with TRBJ1-1; 8 bases map to TRBD1. CDR1 SGHRS and CDR2 YFSETQ come from the germline V gene. The CDR3 length is 16 residues. J lost 4 bases, V lost 4 bases, and 12 bases had no gene match. The CDR3 nucleotides are TGCGCCAGCAGCGACCGGGACAGGCTCTGGGGCACTGAAGCTTTCTTT. Translating gives CASSDRDRLWGTEAFF. The full variable domain, with the rest looked up from reference TRBV5-1 and TRBJ1-1, is KAGVTQTPRYLIKTRGQQVTLSCSPISGHRSVSWYQQTPGQGLQFLFEYFSETQRNKGNFPGRFSGRQFSNSRSEMNVSTLELGDSALYLCASSDRDRLWGTEAFFGQGTRLTVV.

This clonotype has ten or more counts. V and J are TRBV2 and TRBJ1-1; D is ambiguous. Trimming cost V 7 bases and J 3 bases, with 9 bases left between them. CDR1 is SNHLY and CDR2 is FYNNEI in the germline V gene. The CDR3 has 12 amino acids. The chain's CDR3 is CASTGSYTEAFF. The CDR3 DNA reads as TGTGCCAGCACCGGGTCCTACACTGAAGCTTTCTTT.

In its sample, this clonotype was seen a few times. This chain uses TRBV5-5 with TRBJ2-2, with D tentatively TRBD1 (6 bases). The germline gives CDR1 SGHKS, CDR2 YYEKEE (reference sequence). Trimming took 1 base from V and 1 from J, leaving 11 bases between them. This CDR3 region has 16 residues. CDR3 region: CASSLPGHMNTGELFF. CDR3 bases: TGTGCCAGCAGCTTGCCGGGACACATGAACACCGGGGAGCTGTTTTTT.

As to this clonotype: It is likely a read error, because the conserved phenylalanine at the end of the CDR3 is missing. The gene calls are TRBV12-3 or TRBV12-4 and TRBJ1-5; the D gene is possibly TRBD1 (6 bases). The CDR3 sequence is 14 residues long. V was cut by 4 bases and J by 4 bases, with 11 bases left in between. The CDR3 region has the DNA TGTGCCAGCAGTTACAGCACAGGGAATCAGCCCCAGCATTCT. It is translated as CASSYSTGNQPQHS.

The chain recombines TRBV20-1 with TRBJ2-7; D is possibly TRBD2 (5 bases). Deletions cut 5 bases from V and 7 bases from J, with 9 bases between. The CDR3 loop spans 10 amino acids. CDR1 and CDR2 (germline): DFQATT, SNEGSKA (reference sequence). The CDR3 sequence is CSAASGEQYF. In DNA, the CDR3 is TGCAGTGCTGCGAGCGGAGAGCAGTACTTC.

A remark on this clonotype: This may arise from a read error, as a much more abundant clone is one base away. This rearrangement joins TRBV29-1 to TRBJ2-5, with D possibly matching TRBD1 (6 bases). Germline V gene data show CDR1 as SQVTM and CDR2 as ANQGSEA. V lost 2 bases, J lost 5 bases, and 15 bases lay in between. The CDR3 totals 14 residues. Here the CDR3 reads CSVEQGRQQETQYF. In DNA form, the CDR3 reads TGCAGCGTTGAACAGGGGCGCCAACAGGAGACCCAGTACTTC.